This T cell receptor beta chain was sequenced in a study of cytomegalovirus exposure and HLA in healthy donors. Study-level results: Both high specificity and high sensitivity reportedly marked the classifier's diagnosis of cytomegalovirus status.

Looked up from germline, CDR1 is SGDLS and CDR2 is YYNGEE. This CDR3 spans 16 amino acids. V lost 6 bases and J lost 4; bases outside the gene matches: 14. Generated by immunoSEQ multiplex PCR, the TCRdb table keeps only in-frame clones and is missing some. The table has 150,000 or so clones, 86% seen once; the top ten hold about 22%. A word on this clone: Its antigen is undetermined.

The V call is TRBV9, the J call TRBJ1-2; 8 bases match TRBD1. Sequenced: PBMCs. This clonotype was obtained from a man aged 18 to 29 in good health and CMV-seropositive. The CDR3 DNA follows: TGTGCCAGCACCTCCCCGATTTCCGGGACAGGCTATGGCTACACCTTC. It specifies CASTSPISGTGYGYTF.